This record looks at one T cell receptor (beta chain) sequence and its context. Its specificity is not known. TCRdb keeps only in-frame clones here, not all; method: immunoSEQ multiplex PCR. The top ten hold about 0.5% of the sample, which has under 6,000 clones, 95% to 98% seen once. This specimen comes from a study of naive CD8 T cells in extremely preterm neonates. The V gene's germline CDR1 is GTSNPN and CDR2 SVGIG (reference sequence). The ends were cut back, 1 base at V and 2 bases at J, with 9 bases in the middle. CDR3 length: 14 amino acids. Sorted cells: live naive CD8+ T cells, CD45RA+CCR7+, Annexin V-negative. Study-wide points: Preterm infants showed shorter CDR3s, fewer N additions and less trimming than older groups.

The sample consisted of naive CD8+ T cells from blood. This chain joins TRBV30 and TRBJ1-5; D not certain. The clonotype originates from a human donor in good health. CDR3 in amino acids: CAWSGGSGNQPQHF. For the CDR3, the DNA is TGTGCCTGGAGTGGAGGATCAGGCAATCAGCCCCAGCATTTT. Together with reference TRBV30 and TRBJ1-5, the CDR3 gives the full variable domain: SQTIHQWPATLVQPVGSPLSLECTVEGTSNPNLYWYRQAAGRGLQLLFYSVGIGQISSEVPQNLSASRPQDRQFILSSKKLLLSDSGFYLCAWSGGSGNQPQHFGDGTRLSIL.